The following is a T cell receptor beta chain sequence with its context. This sample is part of a study of OX40 agonist ivuxolimab in advanced cancers. As for the study in general: From about 20 to 80 years was the age range, with a mean of around 56 years, and 65% to 90% were male. Anti-PD-1, anti-PD-L1 or anti-CTLA-4 therapy given earlier was allowed, and around 40% had some.

Deletions cut 5 bases from V and 4 bases from J, with 14 bases between. Germline V gives CDR1 SGHNT, CDR2 YENEEA. The CDR3 consists of 14 residues. People who had autoimmune disease history or systemic immunosuppression were excluded. The method was immunoSEQ multiplex PCR; TCRdb's version includes in-frame clones alone and lacks a portion of them. The sample carries about 70,000 clones, 80% to 95% recorded once. The sequencing used CD4+ or CD8+ T cells sorted from blood, collected in a trial of the OX40 agonist ivuxolimab. The clonotype was recovered from an adult with an advanced solid tumor such as melanoma, head and neck, liver or kidney cancer. V and J are TRBV11-3 and TRBJ1-1, with D tentatively TRBD1 (6 bases). The CDR3 DNA reads as TGTGCCAGCAGCGCCGGGGGCGAAGGCACTGAAGCTTTCTTT. This sequence encodes CASSAGGEGTEAFF.